The T cell receptor beta chain described here comes from a study of blood T cell repertoires in COVID-19. Looking at the study overall: Some COVID-19 samples were acute and others convalescent; all came from the United States, Italy and Spain. The cDNA or gDNA used as material had been derived from T cells, B-cell-depleted T cells, or PBMCs.

Per the authors' pipeline: Amplification of reference gene primers was used by the study to estimate nucleated cell counts. Here immunoSEQ multiplex PCR was the method, and the copy in TCRdb shows in-frame clones only, minus some. V and J calls and clone size are given by that table; D and trimming were obtained from the DNA. Here the sample spans 100,000 to 120,000 clones, 70% to 90% being singletons. The material sequenced was peripheral blood. The clonotype comes from a woman aged 45-59 years with acute or convalescent COVID-19.

The CDR3, as DNA: TGTGCCAGCAGTTTCGACAGATCCGAGCAGTACTTC. Its translation: CASSFDRSEQYF. The chain uses TRBV6-5 and TRBJ2-7; possible D gene TRBD1, 5 bases. Trimming removed 4 bases from V and 6 bases from J, with 10 bases in between. CDR1 is MNHEY and CDR2 is SVGAGI in the germline V gene. The CDR3 consists of 12 residues.